One sample yielded the 27 T cell receptor beta chains listed below, sequenced in a study of PD-1 blockade in classical Hodgkin lymphoma. Data came from immunoSEQ multiplex PCR; TCRdb stores just in-frame clones and leaves some out. This table has approximately 93,000 clones, approximately 78% appearing once. As for time point: cycle 4 day 1 (C4D1), after 6 weeks of nivolumab. Every patient experienced relapse after autologous stem cell transplantation, and brentuximab vedotin exposure varied. This specimen consisted of peripheral blood mononuclear cells (PBMCs), obtained before the fourth cycle of nivolumab. Receptors originate from a human donor with classical Hodgkin lymphoma.

The gene calls are TRBV7-6 and TRBJ2-3; 9 nucleotides align to TRBD2. The CDR3 contains 15 residues. V lost 2 bases, J lost 6 bases, and 6 bases stayed unmatched. Germline V lookup: CDR1 SGHVS, CDR2 FNYEAQ. The CDR3: CASSLISGGRDTQYF. As DNA, the CDR3 is TGTGCCAGCAGCTTAATTAGCGGGGGTAGGGATACGCAGTATTTT.

CDR3 nucleotides: TGTGCCAGCAGTTTTAGCGGGAGCTCCTACAATGAGCAGTTCTTC. Its translation: CASSFSGSSYNEQFF. V is TRBV28 and J is TRBJ2-1, with 9 bases that match TRBD2. With 3 bases clipped from V and 0 bases from J, the junction kept 0 bases outside the gene matches. CDR1 MDHEN and CDR2 SYDVKM come from the germline V gene. The CDR3 consists of 15 residues.

V is TRBV19 and J is TRBJ2-1; D possibly corresponds to TRBD1 (5 bases). The CDR3 runs to 14 residues. The V end was cut by 1 base, the J end by 8 bases, with 12 bases between. Germline CDR1 LNHDA, CDR2 SQIVND (reference sequence). CDR3 protein: CASSIVGAGHEQFF. The CDR3 bases are TGTGCCAGTAGTATAGTAGGGGCTGGGCATGAGCAGTTCTTC. Filled out from reference TRBV19 and TRBJ2-1, the complete variable domain reads DGGITQSPKYLFRKEGQNVTLSCEQNLNHDAMYWYRQDPGQGLRLIYYSQIVNDFQKGDIAEGYSVSREKKESFPLTVTSAQKNPTAFYLCASSIVGAGHEQFFGPGTRLTVL.

V gene TRBV28 combines with J gene TRBJ1-4; D is perhaps TRBD1 (6 bases). V lost 3 bases to trimming and J lost 6 bases, with 17 bases between them. The CDR3 extends over 16 amino acids. Per germline, CDR1 MDHEN and CDR2 SYDVKM. CDR3 nucleotide sequence: TGTGCCAGCAGTTTCGCCTCAGGGGAGGGCGATGAAAAACTGTTTTTT. This gives the protein CASSFASGEGDEKLFF.

The sample holds a few counts of this clone. The J gene is TRBJ1-2, the V gene TRBV7-3; D is perhaps TRBD1 (5 bases). The CDR3 has 16 residues. V lost 0 bases and J 8 bases, leaving 19 bases between the germline ends. The germline V gene has CDR1 SGHTA and CDR2 FQGTGA. The DNA for the CDR3 is TGTGCCAGCAGCTTAACCCCAGGGACGGGGCGGTACGGCTACACCTTC. Encoded protein: CASSLTPGTGRYGYTF.

The genes are TRBV5-4 and TRBJ1-5; perhaps TRBD1 as D (6 bases). CDR1 and CDR2 from the germline V gene are SGHNT and YYREEE (reference sequence). The CDR3 consists of 15 residues. Trimming pared 2 bases from V and 0 bases from J, leaving 9 bases between. CDR3 residues: CASSFSGDSNQPQHF. The CDR3 nucleotides read TGTGCCAGCAGCTTTTCAGGGGATAGCAATCAGCCCCAGCATTTT.

This clone occurred a few times. This chain connects TRBV18 to TRBJ1-5; D is possibly TRBD1 (5 bases). The CDR3 runs to 15 residues. Germline V gene sequence: CDR1 KGHSH, CDR2 LQKENI. The germline V and J ends were trimmed by 2 bases and 1 base, with 9 bases remaining between them. CDR3 amino acids: CASSPGAGSNQPQHF. The CDR3 DNA reads TGTGCCAGCTCACCAGGGGCGGGGAGCAATCAGCCCCAGCATTTT.

This clone came up a few times. The chain employs TRBV18 and TRBJ1-2; the D gene is possibly TRBD1 (5 bases). The germline gives CDR1 KGHSH, CDR2 LQKENI. This CDR3 is built from 16 residues. Trimming took 4 bases from V and 0 from J, leaving 15 bases between them. The CDR3 DNA follows: TGTGCCAGCTCACAGGGACTCTTTCTAGCTAACTATGGCTACACCTTC. This sequence encodes CASSQGLFLANYGYTF.

This clone has ten or more counts. This chain uses TRBV5-5 with TRBJ1-2; D possibly corresponds to TRBD1 (5 bases). The CDR3 extends over 12 amino acids. Trimming left V 0 bases short and J 6 bases short, with 6 bases between. The germline gives CDR1 SGHKS, CDR2 YYEKEE (reference sequence). The CDR3 loop is CASSLVTDGYTF. The CDR3 DNA sequence: TGTGCCAGCAGCTTGGTGACAGATGGCTACACCTTC.

This clone came up once. This chain joins TRBV27 and TRBJ2-3; possibly TRBD2 for D (6 bases). The V gene's germline CDR1 is MNHEY and CDR2 SMNVEV (reference sequence). Trimming removed 5 bases at V and 2 bases at J, with 11 bases between. This CDR3 spans 14 amino acids. CDR3 in amino acids: CASSPTGDTDTQYF. CDR3 nucleotide sequence: TGTGCCAGCAGTCCAACGGGAGACACAGATACGCAGTATTTT.

The chain combines TRBV10-3 with TRBJ1-2, with D unresolved. In germline, CDR1 is ENHRY, CDR2 SYGVKD. The CDR3 consists of 14 residues. Trimming removed 3 bases from V and 4 bases from J, with 12 bases in between. The CDR3, as DNA: TGTGCCATCAGTGAATTTGGAGTCGGCTATGGCTACACCTTC. It is translated as CAISEFGVGYGYTF.

This chain joins TRBV6-4 and TRBJ1-4, with D possibly TRBD1 on 5 matching bases. The CDR3 has 15 residues. The germline CDR1 and CDR2 sequences are MRHNA and SNTAGT. The V end lost 6 bases, the J end lost 3 bases, and 14 bases lay between the germline ends. The CDR3: CASSPGQGSNEKLFF. The CDR3 DNA sequence: TGTGCCAGCAGCCCCGGTCAGGGTTCTAATGAAAAACTGTTTTTT.

The V and J genes are TRBV7-8 and TRBJ2-2; maybe TRBD1 (6 bases). CDR3 length equals 17 residues. Trimming stripped 1 base from V and 5 bases from J, with 17 bases between. Germline V gives CDR1 SGHVS, CDR2 FQNEAQ. DNA of the CDR3: TGTGCCAGCAGCTTAGGCCGGGGCCACAGGGTTACCGGGGAGCTGTTTTTT. This encodes CASSLGRGHRVTGELFF.

In its sample, this clone was seen a few times. At the DNA level, this CDR3 is encoded by other sequences in the same sample as well. The V and J genes are TRBV7-2 and TRBJ1-6; a possible D gene is TRBD1 (5 bases). This CDR3 is built from 13 residues. V was shortened by 6 bases and J by 3 bases, with 6 bases between the two germline ends. From germline, CDR1 is SGHTA and CDR2 FQGNSA. CDR3: CASSTGYNSPLHF. In nucleotides, the CDR3 is TGTGCCAGCAGTACAGGCTATAATTCACCCCTCCACTTT.

The table lists this clone with a count of one. J is TRBJ2-3 and V is TRBV7-9; D is undetermined. CDR3 length: 13 residues. V was cut by 5 bases and J by 6 bases, with 12 bases left in between. The germline CDR1 and CDR2 sequences are SEHNR and FQNEAQ (reference sequence). The CDR3 is CASSPTIGDTQYF. CDR3 sequence (DNA): TGTGCCAGCAGCCCGACGATTGGGGATACGCAGTATTTT.

This chain uses TRBV6-1 with TRBJ2-4; unclear D gene. The CDR3 sequence is 12 residues long. Germline loops: CDR1 MNHNS, CDR2 SASEGT. Trimming stripped 3 bases from V and 7 bases from J, with 7 bases between. Here the CDR3 DNA reads TGTGCCAGCAGTGACGTAGGTAACATTCAGTACTTC. Its translation: CASSDVGNIQYF.

This chain joins TRBV7-9 and TRBJ2-7, with D tentatively TRBD2 (7 bases). This CDR3 is built from 16 residues. The V end was cut by 4 bases, the J end by 3 bases, with 19 bases between. Germline lookup yields CDR1 SEHNR and CDR2 FQNEAQ (reference sequence). The CDR3 DNA follows: TGTGCCAGCAGCTCCCCCGAGGGGGAGGGCCTCTACGAGCAGTACTTC. Its protein product is CASSSPEGEGLYEQYF.

This clone was recorded only once. This chain uses TRBV5-1 with TRBJ2-4; D gene unclear. In germline, CDR1 is SGHRS, CDR2 YFSETQ. V dropped 3 bases and J dropped 0 bases, with 22 bases sitting between them. This CDR3 contains 19 residues. The chain's CDR3 is CASSSKGRSWPLAKNIQYF. DNA of the CDR3: TGCGCCAGCAGCTCCAAGGGTCGTTCATGGCCGCTAGCCAAAAACATTCAGTACTTC.

V is TRBV15 and J is TRBJ2-1; a weak D match, TRBD1 (6 bases). Germline V gene data show CDR1 as LNHNV and CDR2 as YYDKDF (reference sequence). V was cut by 0 bases and J by 1 base, with 19 bases left in between. The CDR3 consists of 19 residues. The CDR3 protein is CATSRDRPGAGVSYNEQFF. The CDR3 DNA follows: TGTGCCACCAGCAGAGATCGTCCAGGGGCAGGAGTATCCTACAATGAGCAGTTCTTC.

The chain employs TRBV4-2 and TRBJ2-7; D may match TRBD1 or TRBD2 (5 bases each). Trimming took off 4 bases at V and 9 bases at J, with 13 bases between the two ends. CDR1 is LGHNA and CDR2 is YNFKEQ in the germline V gene. The CDR3 extends over 12 amino acids. For the CDR3, the DNA is TGTGCCAGCAGCCTTCCGGGGCCCCGGCAGTACTTC. Translated, it gives CASSLPGPRQYF.

V gene TRBV5-4 combines with J gene TRBJ2-5, with TRBD1 matching 9 bases. V lost 4 bases to trimming and J lost 5 bases; unmatched junction nucleotides: 6. The CDR3 loop spans 14 amino acids. The V gene's germline CDR1 is SGHNT and CDR2 YYREEE (reference sequence). CDR3 region: CASSIRQGGETQYF. CDR3 coding DNA: TGTGCCAGCAGCATCCGACAGGGGGGGGAGACCCAGTACTTC.

V and J are TRBV18 and TRBJ2-2, with TRBD1 as a possible D gene (5 bases). Germline assignment: CDR1 KGHSH and CDR2 LQKENI. V lost 4 bases to trimming and J lost 0 bases, with 12 bases between them. The CDR3 consists of 16 residues. CDR3 DNA: TGTGCCAGCTCACTGCGACAGAGATCGAACACCGGGGAGCTGTTTTTT. It codes for CASSLRQRSNTGELFF.

This clone has more than one count but fewer than ten. This chain connects TRBV2 to TRBJ2-7; D is undetermined. V dropped 1 base and J dropped 3 bases, with 10 bases sitting between them. The CDR3 has 14 amino acids. Germline lookup yields CDR1 SNHLY and CDR2 FYNNEI. CDR3 loop: CASSEEGLGYEQYF. The CDR3 coding sequence is TGTGCCAGCAGTGAAGAAGGGTTGGGCTACGAGCAGTACTTC.

V usage is TRBV5-1 and J usage is TRBJ2-6; D might be TRBD2 (5 bases). The CDR3 runs 15 residues. Germline V gene sequence: CDR1 SGHRS, CDR2 YFSETQ. V lost 5 bases and J 1 base, leaving 10 bases between the germline ends. This chain's CDR3 is CASSSGGSGANVLTF. The CDR3 bases are TGCGCCAGCAGTTCCGGAGGTTCTGGGGCCAACGTCCTGACTTTC.

This chain links TRBV4-2 with TRBJ2-1; TRBD2 aligns across 7 bases. The CDR3 covers 14 residues. The V gene's germline CDR1 is LGHNA and CDR2 YNFKEQ. V dropped 4 bases and J dropped 6; count of bases not matched to a gene: 6. CDR3 sequence: CASSLGLEGNEQFF. Written as DNA, the CDR3 is TGTGCCAGCAGCCTCGGACTAGAGGGCAATGAGCAGTTCTTC.

The rearrangement uses TRBV27 and TRBJ2-5; D may be TRBD1 (6 bases). Germline CDR1 is MNHEY and CDR2 is SMNVEV (reference sequence). V gave up 3 bases and J gave up 6 bases, with 11 bases separating them. The CDR3 has 13 amino acids. This CDR3 reads CASSFQGRQTQYF. The CDR3 DNA reads TGTGCCAGCAGTTTTCAGGGGCGACAGACCCAGTACTTC.

CDR3 DNA sequence: TGTGCCACCAGCAGATTAGCGGGGGGGCCGGTCAATGAGCAGTTCTTC. Protein product: CATSRLAGGPVNEQFF. This chain connects TRBV15 to TRBJ2-1; TRBD2 matches 11 bases. This CDR3 comprises 16 residues. Germline V lookup: CDR1 LNHNV, CDR2 YYDKDF (reference sequence). With V trimmed by 2 bases and J by 6 bases, 6 bases remained unmatched.